This T cell receptor (beta chain) was obtained from a study of T cells after somatic rescue of genetic block. The protocol was immunoSEQ multiplex PCR, while the TCRdb copy is restricted to in-frame clones and leaves out a portion. This sample has 68,000 or so clones, with around 93% found just once. V was shortened by 0 bases and J by 1 base, with 2 bases between the two germline ends. The germline CDR1 and CDR2 sequences are SGHRS and YFSETQ. CDR3 length: 13 amino acids. The clonotype comes from a middle-aged man. The sequenced material came from peripheral blood mononuclear cells (PBMCs). The V and J genes are TRBV5-1 and TRBJ1-5; no clear D. DNA of the CDR3: TGCGCCAGCAGCTTGGTCAGCAATCAGCCCCAGCATTTT. Encoded protein: CASSLVSNQPQHF.